The source of this T cell receptor beta chain is a study of T cells after posttransplantation cyclophosphamide. The naive gate required viable CD3+CD4+ or CD3+CD8+ cells with CCR7+CD45RA+CD45RO-CD95-CD27+CD28+ phenotype. TCRdb keeps only in-frame clones here, not all; method: immunoSEQ multiplex PCR. Among under 35,000 clones, about nine tenths were seen once, and the ten largest hold roughly 0.22%. This clone was detected only once. The antigen remains undetermined. CDR3 length equals 14 residues. In germline, CDR1 is SGHRS, CDR2 YFSETQ. Trimming cost V 4 bases and J 8 bases, with 13 bases left between them. Study observations and caveats: Skin or GI-infiltrating T cells shared few TRB sequences with blood. TRB clonality was highly associated with recipient CMV seropositivity and reactivation. Later post-transplant blood repertoires were often dominated by donor CD8+ memory clones.

The TCR comes from a woman aged 55-75 years in good health, CMV-negative, and a related stem cell transplant donor. The sequenced material came from naive CD4+ T cells sorted from PBMCs. The rearrangement uses TRBV5-1 and TRBJ1-6; weak D call: TRBD1 (5 bases). The CDR3 sequence is CASSAGRVDSPLHF. CDR3 bases: TGCGCCAGCAGCGCGGGACGGGTGGATTCACCCCTCCACTTT.